These 24 T cell receptor beta chains originate from one sample sequenced in a study of blood T cells in healthy people across ages. A sample-barcoded 5' primer and a J-beta primer mix were used in a second PCR of roughly 6 to 12 cycles. TCRdb re-derived calls from the 5' RACE reads in MiXCR, one entry per CDR3 protein. The sample yields around 990,000 distinct CDR3 sequences, around two fifths seen once. Sequenced sample: blood. The receptors come from a man aged 18 to 30 in good health.

This chain connects TRBV6-2 or TRBV6-3 to TRBJ1-1; no firm D call. Germline CDR1 and CDR2: MNHEY and SVGEGT. CDR3 length: 13 amino acids. Trimming removed 3 bases at V and 1 base at J, with 6 bases between. CDR3: CASSYNGNTEAFF. The CDR3 DNA sequence: TGTGCCAGCAGTTATAATGGGAACACTGAAGCTTTCTTT.

This clonotype has at least ten counts. The gene calls are TRBV18 and TRBJ1-1; D remains unclear. V lost 6 bases to trimming and J lost 0 bases, with 11 bases between them. Germline CDR1 and CDR2: KGHSH and LQKENI. There are 14 residues in the CDR3. This CDR3 reads CASSPGGMNTEAFF. CDR3 nucleotide sequence: TGTGCCAGCTCCCCGGGAGGCATGAACACTGAAGCTTTCTTT.

This clonotype was found a few times. This sequence joins TRBV7-9 and TRBJ2-1; 7 bases are a match to TRBD2. Germline assignment: CDR1 SEHNR and CDR2 FQNEAQ (reference sequence). There are 15 residues in the CDR3. Trimming cost V 5 bases and J 9 bases; bases outside gene matches: 13. As DNA, the CDR3 is TGTGCCAGCAGCCCCCTCCGTGACGGGGGGAGTGAGCAGTTCTTC. Translation gives CASSPLRDGGSEQFF.

The chain combines TRBV19 with TRBJ1-5; tentative D call: TRBD1 (5 bases). The germline V gene encodes CDR1 LNHDA and CDR2 SQIVND (reference sequence). Between the trimmed V and J ends, which lost 3 bases and 3 bases, there was a span of 9 bases. This CDR3 region has 14 residues. This chain's CDR3 is CASSIIGDNQPQHF. The CDR3 DNA reads TGTGCCAGTAGTATCATAGGGGACAATCAGCCCCAGCATTTT.

The chain combines TRBV4-1 with TRBJ2-2, with 8 bases that match TRBD1. The CDR3 is made up of 15 amino acids. Germline CDR1 and CDR2: MGHRA and YSYEKL. V shed 2 bases, J shed 4 bases, and the junction held 3 bases outside the gene matches. The CDR3 is CASSQWTGPTGELFF. The CDR3 nucleotides are TGCGCCAGCAGCCAATGGACAGGGCCCACCGGGGAGCTGTTTTTT.

The chain combines TRBV5-1 with TRBJ1-3; D perhaps matches TRBD1 (5 bases). Germline assignment: CDR1 SGHRS and CDR2 YFSETQ. CDR3 length: 16 amino acids. The V end was cut by 5 bases, the J end by 0 bases, with 15 bases between. CDR3 protein: CASSLDRITSGNTIYF. In DNA, the CDR3 is TGCGCCAGCAGTTTAGACAGAATAACCTCTGGAAACACCATATATTTT.

This clonotype was seen just once. The genes are TRBV20-1 and TRBJ1-6; TRBD1 agrees at 9 bases. J lost 8 bases, V lost 4 bases, and 9 bases had no gene match. This CDR3 is 15 amino acids long. From germline, CDR1 is DFQATT and CDR2 SNEGSKA (reference sequence). CDR3 sequence: CSANPEGQGDSPLHF. CDR3 nucleotide sequence: TGCAGTGCTAACCCCGAGGGACAGGGTGATTCACCCCTCCACTTT.

V and J are TRBV4-3 and TRBJ2-6; D is possibly TRBD1 (5 bases). Germline assignment: CDR1 LGHNA and CDR2 YSLEER. V dropped 3 bases and J dropped 8 bases, with 11 bases sitting between them. The CDR3 extends over 14 amino acids. This CDR3 is CASSHPAGTNVLTF. In nucleotides, the CDR3 is TGCGCCAGCAGCCACCCAGCAGGGACCAACGTCCTGACTTTC.

This clonotype was observed a handful of times. The chain carries TRBV4-3 and TRBJ1-6; no firm D call. V dropped 0 bases and J dropped 4 bases, with 19 bases sitting between them. Germline CDR1 LGHNA, CDR2 YSLEER. There are 19 residues in the CDR3. CDR3 amino acids: CASSQESGTGRTYNSPLHF. DNA of the CDR3: TGCGCCAGCAGCCAAGAAAGTGGTACGGGTAGGACGTATAATTCACCCCTCCACTTT.

This clonotype has more than one count but fewer than ten. V usage is TRBV6-5 and J usage is TRBJ2-1; TRBD1 agrees at 12 bases. The DNA end is more similar to TRBJ2-7, so the J call may be wrong. The CDR3 covers 16 residues. Germline V CDR1 and CDR2: MNHEY, SVGAGI. CDR3 bases: TGTGCCAGCAGTCTTACCGGGACAGGGGGCTACAATGAGCAGTACTTC. Translated, it gives CASSLTGTGGYNEQYF.

The CDR3 loop reads CASSPNPPNTEAFF. The CDR3 DNA follows: TGTGCCAGCAGCCCCAACCCCCCGAACACTGAAGCTTTCTTT. The chain has TRBV6-5 and TRBJ1-1; no clear D gene. Per germline, CDR1 MNHEY and CDR2 SVGAGI. The V gene lost 6 bases and the J gene lost 1 base, with 12 bases spanning the gap. The CDR3 is 14 amino acids.

This clonotype occurred a few times. The J gene is TRBJ2-1, the V gene TRBV4-3; D is perhaps TRBD2 (5 bases). Deletions cut 2 bases from V and 0 bases from J, with 17 bases between. Germline-derived CDR1 and CDR2 are LGHNA and YSLEER. The CDR3 covers 18 residues. CDR3 sequence reads: CASSQRLSSSDSYNEQFF. The CDR3 DNA follows: TGCGCCAGCAGCCAAAGGCTCAGTAGTAGCGACTCCTACAATGAGCAGTTCTTC.

This chain joins TRBV7-2 and TRBJ2-2, with a tentative D call TRBD2 (6 bases). The length of the CDR3 is 16 residues. The V gene lost 1 base and the J gene lost 1 base, with 10 bases spanning the gap. Germline lookup yields CDR1 SGHTA and CDR2 FQGNSA. The CDR3 nucleotides read TGTGCCAGCAGCTTAGTCGGAGGGAGGAACACCGGGGAGCTGTTTTTT. Protein sequence: CASSLVGGRNTGELFF.

This clonotype was seen a handful of times. The CDR3 bases are TGTGCCAGCAGCATGGACCAGTTAAATGAGCAGTTCTTC. Amino acids: CASSMDQLNEQFF. The chain carries TRBV9 and TRBJ2-1; D not certain. This CDR3 contains 13 residues. V lost 4 bases, J lost 7 bases, and 12 bases lay in between. Germline CDR1 is SGDLS and CDR2 is YYNGEE.

This rearrangement joins TRBV7-9 to TRBJ2-7; D might be TRBD1 (6 bases). Germline assignment: CDR1 SEHNR and CDR2 FQNEAQ (reference sequence). Trimming pared 4 bases from V and 1 base from J, leaving 14 bases between. The CDR3 spans 15 residues. The CDR3 loop reads CASSSTDRSSYEQYF. The CDR3 nucleotides read TGTGCCAGCAGCTCGACCGACAGGTCGTCCTACGAGCAGTACTTC.

With respect to this clonotype: A read error is possible here, since a much larger clone lies one base away. The chain recombines TRBV7-2 with TRBJ2-7; D call uncertain. From germline, CDR1 is SGHTA and CDR2 FQGNSA. This CDR3 is built from 11 residues. The CDR3 nucleotides read TGTGCCAGCAGTAATAACTACGGGCAGTACTTC. Protein: CASSNNYGQYF.

The chain combines TRBV27 with TRBJ1-4; D not resolved. Trimming shortened V by 1 base and J by 4 bases, and 10 bases separated the two germline ends. Looked up from germline, CDR1 is MNHEY and CDR2 is SMNVEV (reference sequence). This CDR3 is 15 amino acids long. The CDR3 protein is CASSLFSTLNEKLFF. The CDR3 bases are TGTGCCAGCAGTTTATTCTCGACCCTTAATGAAAAACTGTTTTTT.

CDR3: CASSAGQGHNQPQHF. CDR3 DNA: TGTGCCAGCAGCGCGGGACAGGGACACAATCAGCCCCAGCATTTT. The V and J genes are TRBV9 and TRBJ1-5; 9 positions agree with TRBD1. V shed 3 bases, J shed 3 bases, and the junction held 4 bases outside the gene matches. This CDR3 comprises 15 residues. The germline V gene encodes CDR1 SGDLS and CDR2 YYNGEE.

This clonotype has only a few counts. The chain is built from TRBV20-1 and TRBJ1-1, with a weak D call TRBD1 (6 bases). Germline lookup yields CDR1 DFQATT and CDR2 SNEGSKA (reference sequence). With 6 bases removed from V and 4 bases from J, the gap between germline ends came to 18 bases. The CDR3 runs to 14 residues. The CDR3 nucleotides are TGCAGTGCCCCGACAGGCGGGTATGGCACTGAAGCTTTCTTT. Amino acids: CSAPTGGYGTEAFF.

Worth noting for this clonotype: Germline is not matched at one junction end, which may reflect a read error. This chain connects TRBV20-1 to TRBJ2-3; 9 bases agree with TRBD2. There are 19 residues in the CDR3. Looked up from germline, CDR1 is DFQATT and CDR2 is SNEGSKA (reference sequence). CDR3 nucleotides: TGCAATGCTAGAGATTTGGACCCCGTTTGGCGAGCGGGGGGAGATACGCAGTATTTT. Protein product: CNARDLDPVWRAGGDTQYF.

The chain couples TRBV12-5 to TRBJ2-3; D call uncertain. This CDR3 spans 15 amino acids. With 1 base removed from V and 4 bases from J, the gap between germline ends came to 12 bases. The germline V gene has CDR1 LGHNT and CDR2 FRNRAP. The CDR3: CASGLGQTTPDTQYF. As DNA, the CDR3 is TGTGCTAGTGGTTTGGGCCAAACTACCCCAGATACGCAGTATTTT.

The chain carries TRBV20-1 and TRBJ1-2; 11 positions agree with TRBD1. The CDR3 length is 22 residues. Per germline, CDR1 DFQATT and CDR2 SNEGSKA (reference sequence). Germline trimming cut 0 bases from V and 0 bases from J; bases unmatched to any gene: 21. CDR3 protein: CSARDLIAGQGAVRTTNYGYTF. For the CDR3, the DNA is TGCAGTGCTAGAGATTTAATCGCCGGACAGGGGGCGGTTCGGACTACTAACTATGGCTACACCTTC.

V is TRBV4-3 and J is TRBJ2-4; D may be TRBD2 (5 bases). Germline assignment: CDR1 LGHNA and CDR2 YSLEER. The CDR3 spans 15 residues. The V end lost 0 bases, the J end lost 5 bases, and 11 bases lay between the germline ends. The CDR3 sequence is CASSQDFIGENIQYF. In DNA, the CDR3 is TGCGCCAGCAGCCAAGATTTTATCGGGGAAAACATTCAGTACTTC.

The table lists this clonotype with a few counts. CDR3 in amino acids: CASRQGTQETQYF. In nucleotides, the CDR3 is TGTGCCAGCAGGCAGGGGACGCAAGAGACCCAGTACTTC. The rearrangement uses TRBV12-3 or TRBV12-4 and TRBJ2-5; tentative D call: TRBD1 (6 bases). This CDR3 comprises 13 residues. Trimming pared 6 bases from V and 2 bases from J, leaving 10 bases between.